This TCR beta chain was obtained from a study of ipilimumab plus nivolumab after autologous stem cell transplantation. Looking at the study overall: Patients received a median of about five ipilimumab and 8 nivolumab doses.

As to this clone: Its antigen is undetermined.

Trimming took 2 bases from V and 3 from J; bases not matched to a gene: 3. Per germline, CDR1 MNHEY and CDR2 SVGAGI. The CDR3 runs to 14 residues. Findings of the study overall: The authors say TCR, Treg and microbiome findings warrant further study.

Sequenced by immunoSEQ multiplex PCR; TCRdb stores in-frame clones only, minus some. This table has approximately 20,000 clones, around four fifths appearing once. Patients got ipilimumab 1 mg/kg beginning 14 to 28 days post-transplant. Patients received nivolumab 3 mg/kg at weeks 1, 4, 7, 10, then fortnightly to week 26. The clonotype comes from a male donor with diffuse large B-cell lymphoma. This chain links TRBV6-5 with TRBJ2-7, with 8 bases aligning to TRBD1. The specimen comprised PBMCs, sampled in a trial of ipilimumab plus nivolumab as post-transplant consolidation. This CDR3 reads CASSYQQGGYEQYF. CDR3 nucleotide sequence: TGTGCCAGCAGTTACCAACAGGGGGGCTACGAGCAGTACTTC.